The 25 T cell receptor beta chains listed next were all sequenced from one sample in a study of T cells in women clearing cervical HPV infection. The assay was immunoSEQ multiplex PCR, and TCRdb's table has in-frame clones only and misses some. The listing contains fewer than 20,000 clones. The sample consisted of blood buffy coat. The receptor set was obtained from a woman between 18 and 75 years old with a cervical HPV16 infection that either progressed to CIN3+ or cleared (not recorded which).

With respect to this clone: The read stops 3 residues short of the end of the CDR3; the missing end is completed from the germline J gene. The chain employs TRBV4-1 and TRBJ2-5, with 7 bases aligning to TRBD2. The ends lost 4 bases at V and 4 bases at J; junction bases unmatched: 9. The CDR3 is made up of 15 amino acids. CDR1 and CDR2 (germline): MGHRA, YSYEKL. CDR3 amino acids: CASSLRGGRVETQYF. The CDR3 bases that were read are TGCGCCAGCAGCCTACGCGGGGGTAGGGTAGAGACC.

To note about this clone: The read halts 3 residues ahead of the CDR3 end, with the missing end drawn from the germline J gene. This rearrangement joins TRBV28 to TRBJ1-6, with D hard to call. This CDR3 spans 15 amino acids. Deletions cut 5 bases from V and 7 bases from J, with 15 bases between. Germline CDR1 and CDR2: MDHEN and SYDVKM. The CDR3 protein is CASSPATSLNSPLHF. Incomplete CDR3 DNA: TGTGCCAGCAGTCCTGCGACAAGCTTGAATTCACCC.

Note on this clone: The read ends 3 residues early relative to the CDR3; the germline J gene fills the gap. The chain combines TRBV7-9 with TRBJ2-1; D might be TRBD2 (7 bases). Per the germline V gene, CDR1 is SEHNR and CDR2 is FQNEAQ (reference sequence). Between the trimmed V and J ends, which lost 5 bases and 7 bases, there was a span of 12 bases. The CDR3 spans 13 residues. CDR3 region: CASSPRGGNEQFF. The CDR3 DNA, read in part, is TGTGCCAGCAGCCCAAGGGGGGGGAATGAG.

A remark on this clone: The read ends 3 residues shy of where the CDR3 ends; the end is completed using the germline J gene. The chain recombines TRBV9 with TRBJ2-5, with TRBD2 identical over 7 bases. The V segment lost 0 bases and the J segment 2 bases; nucleotides outside the gene matches: 4. The V gene's germline CDR1 is SGDLS and CDR2 YYNGEE. The CDR3 consists of 15 residues. This chain's CDR3 is CASSVEASGQETQYF. Partial CDR3 DNA: TGTGCCAGCAGCGTAGAGGCTAGCGGACAAGAGACC.

Note on this clone: The CDR3 end is not reached by the read, which stops 3 residues before it; the germline J gene fills it in. This sequence joins TRBV19 and TRBJ1-1, with a weak D call TRBD1 (6 bases). V lost 3 bases, J lost 1 base, and 18 bases lay in between. Germline assignment: CDR1 LNHDA and CDR2 SQIVND (reference sequence). This CDR3 comprises 17 residues. CDR3 residues: CASSITFWGRGNTEAFF. The sequenced CDR3 bases are TGTGCCAGTAGTATTACGTTTTGGGGCAGGGGGAACACTGAA. Looking up the rest from reference TRBV19 and TRBJ1-1 gives the full variable domain: DGGITQSPKYLFRKEGQNVTLSCEQNLNHDAMYWYRQDPGQGLRLIYYSQIVNDFQKGDIAEGYSVSREKKESFPLTVTSAQKNPTAFYLCASSITFWGRGNTEAFFGQGTRLTVV.

On this clone: The sequenced fragment ends 3 residues before the CDR3 boundary, so the rest is inferred from the germline J gene. This rearrangement joins TRBV30 to TRBJ2-5; TRBD2 aligns across 8 bases. CDR3 length: 13 amino acids. V shed 5 bases, J shed 4 bases, and the junction held 6 bases outside the gene matches. Germline-derived CDR1 and CDR2 are GTSNPN and SVGIG (reference sequence). CDR3: CAWAGGLLETQYF. The CDR3 bases that were read are TGTGCCTGGGCGGGAGGTTTATTAGAGACC.

The covered CDR3 bases are TGTGCCAGCAGCCTGGCCTCGGGGAGAGCCTACGAG. This gives the protein CASSLASGRAYE. The entire CDR3 protein reads CASSLASGRAYEQYF. The chain uses TRBV11-2 and TRBJ2-7; D is possibly TRBD2 (5 bases). The read ends 3 residues before the CDR3 terminus; that terminus is restored from the germline J gene. The CDR3 has 15 amino acids. Per germline, CDR1 SGHAT and CDR2 FQNNGV. Trimming removed 5 bases at V and 2 bases at J, with 16 bases between.

The covered CDR3 bases are TGCAGTGCTAGGCCGGGACAGGGAGATGGC. Translated, it gives CSARPGQGDG. The whole CDR3 protein is CSARPGQGDGYTF. This chain joins TRBV20-1 and TRBJ1-2; 9 positions match TRBD1. The CDR3 end lies 3 residues beyond the end of the read and is filled in from the germline J gene. Per the germline V gene, CDR1 is DFQATT and CDR2 is SNEGSKA (reference sequence). The CDR3 contains 13 residues. Unmatched junction bases numbered 5, after V lost 3 bases and J lost 6 bases.

Points on this clone: From the germline J gene comes the end of the CDR3, since the read stops 3 residues before it. The J gene is TRBJ2-5, the V gene TRBV12-3 or TRBV12-4; 9 positions agree with TRBD1. This CDR3 spans 17 amino acids. Losses at the gene ends were 5 bases for V and 5 bases for J; bases not matched to a gene: 15. Partial CDR3 DNA: TGTGCCAGCAGTGCAGTAGGGACAGGGCGAACGGGCGAGACC. As protein: CASSAVGTGRTGET. The whole CDR3 region reads CASSAVGTGRTGETQYF.

A word on this clone: The read comes to an end 3 residues before the CDR3 does, leaving the germline J gene to fill in the end. This sequence joins TRBV12-3 or TRBV12-4 and TRBJ2-1; a possible D gene is TRBD2 (7 bases). The CDR3 has 15 amino acids. V was shortened by 8 bases and J by 1 base, with 15 bases between the two germline ends. This CDR3 reads CASHLGGASYNEQFF. CDR3 DNA (partial): TGTGCCAGCCATCTGGGGGGGGCATCCTACAATGAG.

To note about this clone: The read is 3 residues too short to cover the CDR3 end, so that end is filled in from the germline J gene. The chain combines TRBV20-1 with TRBJ2-7; 8 bases agree with TRBD1. J was trimmed by 6 bases and V by 1 base; bases with no gene match: 5. CDR1 and CDR2 from the germline V gene are DFQATT and SNEGSKA (reference sequence). This CDR3 has 13 amino acids. The DNA read from the CDR3 is TGCAGTGCTAGAGGGACAGGGAGCGGCGAG. Residues: CSARGTGSGE. The full CDR3 reads CSARGTGSGEQYF.

In the case of this clone: From the germline J gene comes the end of the CDR3, since the read stops 3 residues before it. J is TRBJ1-1 and V is TRBV4-2, with 7 bases aligning to TRBD1. CDR3 size: 17 residues. The junction had 11 bases not matched to a gene; V was cut back by 0 bases and J by 4 bases. Germline values: CDR1 LGHNA, CDR2 YNFKEQ. The part of the CDR3 DNA that was read is TGTGCCAGCAGCCAAGATCAGGGAAGGCAGGGGGTCACTGAA. It codes for CASSQDQGRQGVTE. The CDR3 as a whole reads CASSQDQGRQGVTEAFF.

In regard to this clone: The observed sequence ends 3 residues before the CDR3 terminus, with the missing tail filled in from the germline J gene. The J gene is TRBJ2-5, the V gene TRBV20-1; 15 bases line up with TRBD2. The CDR3 length is 17 residues. Germline CDR1 reads DFQATT; CDR2 reads SNEGSKA (reference sequence). V was pared by 5 bases and J by 4 bases, with 11 bases of the junction left unmatched. The DNA read from the CDR3 is TGCAGTGCTGTTAGGGGACTAGCGGGAGGTTGGGGAGAGACC. This codes for CSAVRGLAGGWGET. The entire CDR3 protein reads CSAVRGLAGGWGETQYF.

Comment on this clone: The DNA ends 3 residues before the CDR3 does, and the rest of the CDR3 is filled in from the germline J gene. The chain joins TRBV5-1 to TRBJ1-4, with D perhaps matching TRBD1 (5 bases). V was cut by 4 bases and J by 5 bases, with 15 bases left in between. Germline V gene data show CDR1 as SGHRS and CDR2 as YFSETQ. The length of the CDR3 is 15 residues. Here the CDR3 reads CASSRNLAGNEKLFF. The covered CDR3 bases are TGCGCCAGCAGCCGAAATCTGGCAGGGAATGAAAAA.

Concerning this clone: The read terminates 3 residues before the CDR3 end, so the remaining end is supplied by the germline J gene. This chain joins TRBV20-1 and TRBJ1-2, with 7 bases identical to TRBD1. V lost 3 bases and J lost 0; bases outside the gene matches: 7. This CDR3 region has 15 residues. Germline values: CDR1 DFQATT, CDR2 SNEGSKA (reference sequence). The chain's CDR3 is CSARLWTGSNYGYTF. The covered CDR3 bases are TGCAGTGCTAGGCTTTGGACAGGATCTAACTATGGC.

Concerning this clone itself: The CDR3 end falls 3 residues outside the read, so it is completed with the germline J gene. The chain recombines TRBV5-1 with TRBJ2-5; the match to TRBD2 covers 11 bases. Per germline, CDR1 SGHRS and CDR2 YFSETQ. Trimming took 0 bases from V and 2 from J; bases not matched to a gene: 3. The CDR3 is 16 residues long. CDR3 region: CASSLVGTSGQETQYF. CDR3 DNA, as far as it was read: TGCGCCAGCAGCTTGGTAGGGACTAGCGGACAAGAGACC.

With regard to this clone: The CDR3 end is not reached by the read, which stops 3 residues before it; the germline J gene fills it in. The chain is built from TRBV19 and TRBJ1-2; 7 nucleotides line up with TRBD1. Germline assignment: CDR1 LNHDA and CDR2 SQIVND (reference sequence). The CDR3 is made up of 13 amino acids. The CDR3 DNA, read in part, is TGTGCCAGTAAGAGACAGGGTGACTACGAC. As protein: CASKRQGDYD. From start to end, the CDR3 is CASKRQGDYDYTF.

Comments on this clone: With the read ending 3 residues before the CDR3 end, the germline J gene is used to fill in that end. The chain is built from TRBV2 and TRBJ2-2, with no clear D. This CDR3 is built from 16 residues. Germline V gene data show CDR1 as SNHLY and CDR2 as FYNNEI. V was shortened by 9 bases and J by 0 bases, with 17 bases between the two germline ends. CDR3 DNA (partial): TGTGCCAGTTCCTTGTATGGGCAAGCGAACACCGGGGAG. It specifies CASSLYGQANTGE. The full CDR3 sequence reads CASSLYGQANTGELFF.

Comment on this clone: The DNA ends 3 residues before the CDR3 does, and the rest of the CDR3 is filled in from the germline J gene. This chain links TRBV20-1 with TRBJ1-5; 7 nucleotides line up with TRBD1. Germline-derived CDR1 and CDR2 are DFQATT and SNEGSKA (reference sequence). Trimming cost V 4 bases and J 5 bases; bases outside gene matches: 8. The CDR3 has 14 residues. The CDR3 DNA, read in part, is TGCAGTGCTACCAGGACAGGAAGATATCAGCCC. Translated, it gives CSATRTGRYQP. Given in full, the CDR3 is CSATRTGRYQPQHF.

As to this clone: Read data end 3 residues before the CDR3 end; the end is taken from the germline J gene. This sequence joins TRBV18 and TRBJ2-5; D remains unclear. The V and J ends lost 5 bases and 2 bases respectively, with 9 bases between them. The CDR3 is made up of 13 amino acids. The V gene's germline CDR1 is KGHSH and CDR2 LQKENI. CDR3 bases read: TGTGCCAGCTCAGTTGGCCATCAAGAGACC. As protein: CASSVGHQET. The full-length CDR3 reads as CASSVGHQETQYF. Based on the CDR3 plus reference TRBV18 and TRBJ2-5, the full variable domain is NAGVMQNPRHLVRRRGQEARLRCSPMKGHSHVYWYRQLPEEGLKFMVYLQKENIIDESGMPKERFSAEFPKEGPSILRIQQVVRGDSAAYFCASSVGHQETQYFGPGTRLLVL.

The CDR3 DNA, read in part, is TGTGCCAGCAGGGGCTCCGTAAGCAATCAGCCC. Amino acids: CASRGSVSNQP. The entire CDR3 sequence reads CASRGSVSNQPQHF. The chain uses TRBV2 and TRBJ1-5; the D is unclear. With the read ending 3 residues before the CDR3 end, the germline J gene is used to fill in that end. This CDR3 region has 14 residues. V lost 6 bases to trimming and J lost 1 base, with 10 bases between them. Germline V gene sequence: CDR1 SNHLY, CDR2 FYNNEI.

Concerning this clone itself: The read stops 3 residues short of the end of the CDR3; the missing end is completed from the germline J gene. The rearrangement links TRBV10-3 to TRBJ2-7; 9 nucleotides agree with TRBD1. J gave up 2 bases and V 8 bases, and 13 bases lay outside the gene matches. Germline CDR1 is ENHRY and CDR2 is SYGVKD. The CDR3 contains 16 residues. The sequenced CDR3 bases are TGTGCCATCGGTGGAACAGGGGGCGCGGGTCCCTACGAG. Protein: CAIGGTGGAGPYE. In full, the CDR3 reads CAIGGTGGAGPYEQYF.

About this clone itself: The missing CDR3 end, 3 residues past where the read stops, is filled in from the germline J gene. The rearrangement links TRBV19 to TRBJ1-5; 9 bases are a match to TRBD1. V lost 7 bases to trimming and J lost 6 bases; unmatched junction nucleotides: 10. CDR3 size: 15 residues. Germline V lookup: CDR1 LNHDA, CDR2 SQIVND (reference sequence). The chain's CDR3 is CASNTGTGYVQPQHF. Incomplete CDR3 DNA: TGTGCCAGTAACACCGGGACAGGGTACGTTCAGCCC.

Details on this clone: The CDR3 is cut off 3 residues early in the read; its end comes from the germline J gene. The chain links TRBV2 to TRBJ2-5; 7 nucleotides line up with TRBD1. The CDR3 totals 14 residues. The V and J ends lost 6 bases and 7 bases, in that order; junction bases with no gene match: 11. Germline assignment: CDR1 SNHLY and CDR2 FYNNEI. The part of the CDR3 DNA that was read is TGTGCCAGCAGACCCCGGGACAGCGTTGTGACC. Its protein product is CASRPRDSVVT. The complete CDR3 sequence is CASRPRDSVVTQYF.

About this clone: From the germline J gene comes the end of the CDR3, since the read stops 3 residues before it. This sequence joins TRBV5-1 and TRBJ2-5; the match to TRBD2 covers 9 bases. This CDR3 is 15 amino acids long. The junction had 2 bases not matched to a gene; V was cut back by 0 bases and J by 2 bases. The germline V gene has CDR1 SGHRS and CDR2 YFSETQ. The CDR3 is CASSLGLAEQETQYF. Partial CDR3 DNA: TGCGCCAGCAGCTTGGGACTAGCGGAGCAAGAGACC.